This T cell receptor (beta chain) was sequenced in a study of blood T cell repertoires in COVID-19. V was pared by 1 base and J by 2 bases, with 9 bases between. The CDR3 is 14 residues long. Germline V CDR1 and CDR2: SGHVS, FQNEAQ. This clone has just a few counts. The assay was immunoSEQ multiplex PCR, and TCRdb's table has in-frame clones only and misses some. Among 150,000 to 200,000 clones listed, roughly 87% were seen once. The chain carries TRBV7-8 and TRBJ2-7; D unresolved. The TCR comes from a man in his forties or fifties who had recovered from COVID-19. The specimen was PBMCs or T cells enriched from blood (not recorded which). CDR3 DNA: TGTGCCAGCAGCTTAGGTTGGAGTACCTACGAGCAGTACTTC. Its protein is CASSLGWSTYEQYF.